This T cell receptor beta chain was recovered during a study of blood T cell repertoires in COVID-19. Study-wide background: From T cells, B-cell-depleted T cells, or PBMCs came the material, which was cDNA or gDNA.

In the original analysis: Cell counts per sample came from amplifying reference gene primers. Measured with immunoSEQ multiplex PCR; TCRdb has only the in-frame clones, and not every one. V, J and clone size are those of that table, while D and trimming were read from the DNA. Seen here are 300,000 or so clones, approximately 86% observed once, and the top ten hold over 1%. The CDR3 extends over 15 amino acids. CDR1 LGHDT and CDR2 YNNKEL come from the germline V gene (reference sequence). Germline trimming cut 8 bases from V and 1 base from J; bases unmatched to any gene: 2. This chain connects TRBV3-1 (or the pseudogene TRBV3-2) to TRBJ2-5; 15 nucleotides match TRBD2. What was sequenced was peripheral blood. The clonotype comes from a man aged 65-85 years with acute or convalescent COVID-19. The CDR3 DNA reads TGTGCCAGCGGGGGACTAGCGGGGGGCCAAGAGACCCAGTACTTC. Encoded protein: CASGGLAGGQETQYF.